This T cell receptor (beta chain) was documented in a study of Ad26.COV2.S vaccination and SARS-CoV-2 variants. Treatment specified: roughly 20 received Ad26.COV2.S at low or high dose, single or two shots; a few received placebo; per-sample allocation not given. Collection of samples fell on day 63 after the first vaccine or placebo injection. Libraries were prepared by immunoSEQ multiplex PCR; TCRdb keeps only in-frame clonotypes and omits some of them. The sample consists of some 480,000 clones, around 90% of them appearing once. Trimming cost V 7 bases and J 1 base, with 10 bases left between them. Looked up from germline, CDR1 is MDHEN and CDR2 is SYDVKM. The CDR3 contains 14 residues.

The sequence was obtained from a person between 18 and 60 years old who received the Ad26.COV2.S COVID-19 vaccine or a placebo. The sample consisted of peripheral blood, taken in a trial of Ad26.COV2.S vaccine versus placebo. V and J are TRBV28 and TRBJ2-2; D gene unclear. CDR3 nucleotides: TGTGCCAGCATGTACAGTAGGAACACCGGGGAGCTGTTTTTT. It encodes CASMYSRNTGELFF.